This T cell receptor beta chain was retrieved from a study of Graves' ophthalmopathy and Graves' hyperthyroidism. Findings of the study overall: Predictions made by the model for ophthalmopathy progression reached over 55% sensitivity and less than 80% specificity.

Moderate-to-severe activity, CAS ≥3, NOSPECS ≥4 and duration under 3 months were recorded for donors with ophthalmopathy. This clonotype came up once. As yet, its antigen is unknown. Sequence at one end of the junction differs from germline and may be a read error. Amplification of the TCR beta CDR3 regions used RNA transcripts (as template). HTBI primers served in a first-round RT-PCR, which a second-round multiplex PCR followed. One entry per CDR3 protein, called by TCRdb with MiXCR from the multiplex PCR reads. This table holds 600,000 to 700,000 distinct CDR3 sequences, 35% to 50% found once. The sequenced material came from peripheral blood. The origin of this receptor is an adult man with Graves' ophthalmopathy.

The DNA of the CDR3 is TGTGCCGGCAGCTTATGGATGAACACTGAAGCTTTCTTT. This translates into CAGSLWMNTEAFF. The chain is built from TRBV11-2 and TRBJ1-1; D gene uncertain. The CDR3 covers 13 residues. The germline V gene has CDR1 SGHAT and CDR2 FQNNGV.